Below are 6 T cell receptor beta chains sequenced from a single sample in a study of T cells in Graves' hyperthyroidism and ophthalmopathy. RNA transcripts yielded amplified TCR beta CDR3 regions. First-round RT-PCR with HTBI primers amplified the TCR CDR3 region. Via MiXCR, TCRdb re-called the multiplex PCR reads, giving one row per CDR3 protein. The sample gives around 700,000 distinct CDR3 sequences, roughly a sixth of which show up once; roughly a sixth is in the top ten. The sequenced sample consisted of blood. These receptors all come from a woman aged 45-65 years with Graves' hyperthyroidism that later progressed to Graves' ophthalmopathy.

CDR3 in DNA: TGTGCCAGCAGCCCCTCGACTAGGGTAGGGACCCAGTACTTC. This sequence encodes CASSPSTRVGTQYF. This chain connects TRBV7-6 to TRBJ2-5; perhaps TRBD2 as D (6 bases). The ends were cut back, 5 bases at V and 7 bases at J, with 17 bases in the middle. The length of the CDR3 is 14 residues. Germline CDR1 SGHVS, CDR2 FNYEAQ.

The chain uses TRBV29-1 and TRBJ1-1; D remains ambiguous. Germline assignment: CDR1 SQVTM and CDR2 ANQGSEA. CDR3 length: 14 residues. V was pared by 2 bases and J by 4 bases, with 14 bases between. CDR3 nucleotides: TGCAGCGTTGAACCGCCACGGCGGGGCACTGAAGCTTTCTTT. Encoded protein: CSVEPPRRGTEAFF.

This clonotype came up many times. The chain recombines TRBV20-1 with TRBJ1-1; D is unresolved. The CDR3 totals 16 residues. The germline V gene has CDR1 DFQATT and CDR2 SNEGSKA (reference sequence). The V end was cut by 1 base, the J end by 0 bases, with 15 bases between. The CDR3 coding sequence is TGCAGTGCTAGAGGCCGAATCTCCCGGCTGAACACTGAAGCTTTCTTT. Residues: CSARGRISRLNTEAFF.

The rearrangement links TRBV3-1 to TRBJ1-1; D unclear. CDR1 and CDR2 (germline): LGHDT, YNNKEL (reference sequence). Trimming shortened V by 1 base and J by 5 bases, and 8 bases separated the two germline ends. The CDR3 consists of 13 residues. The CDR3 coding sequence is TGTGCCAGCAGCCAAGGGGCAGCGACTGAAGCTTTCTTT. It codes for CASSQGAATEAFF.

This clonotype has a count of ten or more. The CDR3 loop is CASSRGSGTGLSDTQYF. For the CDR3, the DNA is TGTGCCAGCAGTAGGGGGTCGGGGACAGGGTTATCGGATACGCAGTATTTT. The chain has TRBV12-3 or TRBV12-4 and TRBJ2-3; 9 bases map to TRBD1. J was trimmed by 6 bases and V by 5 bases; bases with no gene match: 15. This CDR3 contains 17 residues.

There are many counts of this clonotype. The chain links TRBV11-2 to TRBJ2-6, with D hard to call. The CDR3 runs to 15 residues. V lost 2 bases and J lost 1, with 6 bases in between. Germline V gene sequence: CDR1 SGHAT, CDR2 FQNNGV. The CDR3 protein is CASSLYESGANVLTF. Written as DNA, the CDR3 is TGTGCCAGCAGCTTATACGAGTCTGGGGCCAACGTCCTGACTTTC.